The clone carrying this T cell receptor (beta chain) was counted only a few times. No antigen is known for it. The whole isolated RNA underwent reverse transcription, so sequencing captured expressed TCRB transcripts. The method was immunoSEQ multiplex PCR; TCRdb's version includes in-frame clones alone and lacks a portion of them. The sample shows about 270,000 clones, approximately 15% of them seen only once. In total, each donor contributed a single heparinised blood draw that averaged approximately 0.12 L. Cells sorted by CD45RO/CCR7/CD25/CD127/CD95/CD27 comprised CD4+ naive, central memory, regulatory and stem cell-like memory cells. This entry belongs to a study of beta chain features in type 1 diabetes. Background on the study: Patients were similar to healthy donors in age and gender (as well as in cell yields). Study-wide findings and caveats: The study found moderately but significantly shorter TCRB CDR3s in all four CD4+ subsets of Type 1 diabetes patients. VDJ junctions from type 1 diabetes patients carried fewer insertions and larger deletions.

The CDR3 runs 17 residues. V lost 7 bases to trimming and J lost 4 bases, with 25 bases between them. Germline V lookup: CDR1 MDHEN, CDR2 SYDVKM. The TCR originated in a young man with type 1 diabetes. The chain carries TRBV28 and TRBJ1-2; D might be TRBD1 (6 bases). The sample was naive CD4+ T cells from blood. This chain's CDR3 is CASITSGEQVNPYGYTF. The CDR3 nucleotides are TGTGCCAGCATCACCTCAGGGGAACAGGTTAACCCCTATGGCTACACCTTC.